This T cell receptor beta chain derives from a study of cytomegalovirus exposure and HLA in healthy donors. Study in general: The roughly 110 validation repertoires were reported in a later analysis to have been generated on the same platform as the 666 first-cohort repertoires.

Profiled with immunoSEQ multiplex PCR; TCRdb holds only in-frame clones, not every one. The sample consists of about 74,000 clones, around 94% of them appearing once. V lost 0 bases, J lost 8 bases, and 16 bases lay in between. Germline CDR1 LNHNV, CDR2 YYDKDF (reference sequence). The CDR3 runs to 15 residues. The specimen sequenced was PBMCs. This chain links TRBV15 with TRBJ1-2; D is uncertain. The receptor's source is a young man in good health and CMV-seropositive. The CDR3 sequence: CATSREARLGVGYTF. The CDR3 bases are TGTGCCACCAGCAGAGAAGCCAGGTTAGGTGTAGGCTACACCTTC.